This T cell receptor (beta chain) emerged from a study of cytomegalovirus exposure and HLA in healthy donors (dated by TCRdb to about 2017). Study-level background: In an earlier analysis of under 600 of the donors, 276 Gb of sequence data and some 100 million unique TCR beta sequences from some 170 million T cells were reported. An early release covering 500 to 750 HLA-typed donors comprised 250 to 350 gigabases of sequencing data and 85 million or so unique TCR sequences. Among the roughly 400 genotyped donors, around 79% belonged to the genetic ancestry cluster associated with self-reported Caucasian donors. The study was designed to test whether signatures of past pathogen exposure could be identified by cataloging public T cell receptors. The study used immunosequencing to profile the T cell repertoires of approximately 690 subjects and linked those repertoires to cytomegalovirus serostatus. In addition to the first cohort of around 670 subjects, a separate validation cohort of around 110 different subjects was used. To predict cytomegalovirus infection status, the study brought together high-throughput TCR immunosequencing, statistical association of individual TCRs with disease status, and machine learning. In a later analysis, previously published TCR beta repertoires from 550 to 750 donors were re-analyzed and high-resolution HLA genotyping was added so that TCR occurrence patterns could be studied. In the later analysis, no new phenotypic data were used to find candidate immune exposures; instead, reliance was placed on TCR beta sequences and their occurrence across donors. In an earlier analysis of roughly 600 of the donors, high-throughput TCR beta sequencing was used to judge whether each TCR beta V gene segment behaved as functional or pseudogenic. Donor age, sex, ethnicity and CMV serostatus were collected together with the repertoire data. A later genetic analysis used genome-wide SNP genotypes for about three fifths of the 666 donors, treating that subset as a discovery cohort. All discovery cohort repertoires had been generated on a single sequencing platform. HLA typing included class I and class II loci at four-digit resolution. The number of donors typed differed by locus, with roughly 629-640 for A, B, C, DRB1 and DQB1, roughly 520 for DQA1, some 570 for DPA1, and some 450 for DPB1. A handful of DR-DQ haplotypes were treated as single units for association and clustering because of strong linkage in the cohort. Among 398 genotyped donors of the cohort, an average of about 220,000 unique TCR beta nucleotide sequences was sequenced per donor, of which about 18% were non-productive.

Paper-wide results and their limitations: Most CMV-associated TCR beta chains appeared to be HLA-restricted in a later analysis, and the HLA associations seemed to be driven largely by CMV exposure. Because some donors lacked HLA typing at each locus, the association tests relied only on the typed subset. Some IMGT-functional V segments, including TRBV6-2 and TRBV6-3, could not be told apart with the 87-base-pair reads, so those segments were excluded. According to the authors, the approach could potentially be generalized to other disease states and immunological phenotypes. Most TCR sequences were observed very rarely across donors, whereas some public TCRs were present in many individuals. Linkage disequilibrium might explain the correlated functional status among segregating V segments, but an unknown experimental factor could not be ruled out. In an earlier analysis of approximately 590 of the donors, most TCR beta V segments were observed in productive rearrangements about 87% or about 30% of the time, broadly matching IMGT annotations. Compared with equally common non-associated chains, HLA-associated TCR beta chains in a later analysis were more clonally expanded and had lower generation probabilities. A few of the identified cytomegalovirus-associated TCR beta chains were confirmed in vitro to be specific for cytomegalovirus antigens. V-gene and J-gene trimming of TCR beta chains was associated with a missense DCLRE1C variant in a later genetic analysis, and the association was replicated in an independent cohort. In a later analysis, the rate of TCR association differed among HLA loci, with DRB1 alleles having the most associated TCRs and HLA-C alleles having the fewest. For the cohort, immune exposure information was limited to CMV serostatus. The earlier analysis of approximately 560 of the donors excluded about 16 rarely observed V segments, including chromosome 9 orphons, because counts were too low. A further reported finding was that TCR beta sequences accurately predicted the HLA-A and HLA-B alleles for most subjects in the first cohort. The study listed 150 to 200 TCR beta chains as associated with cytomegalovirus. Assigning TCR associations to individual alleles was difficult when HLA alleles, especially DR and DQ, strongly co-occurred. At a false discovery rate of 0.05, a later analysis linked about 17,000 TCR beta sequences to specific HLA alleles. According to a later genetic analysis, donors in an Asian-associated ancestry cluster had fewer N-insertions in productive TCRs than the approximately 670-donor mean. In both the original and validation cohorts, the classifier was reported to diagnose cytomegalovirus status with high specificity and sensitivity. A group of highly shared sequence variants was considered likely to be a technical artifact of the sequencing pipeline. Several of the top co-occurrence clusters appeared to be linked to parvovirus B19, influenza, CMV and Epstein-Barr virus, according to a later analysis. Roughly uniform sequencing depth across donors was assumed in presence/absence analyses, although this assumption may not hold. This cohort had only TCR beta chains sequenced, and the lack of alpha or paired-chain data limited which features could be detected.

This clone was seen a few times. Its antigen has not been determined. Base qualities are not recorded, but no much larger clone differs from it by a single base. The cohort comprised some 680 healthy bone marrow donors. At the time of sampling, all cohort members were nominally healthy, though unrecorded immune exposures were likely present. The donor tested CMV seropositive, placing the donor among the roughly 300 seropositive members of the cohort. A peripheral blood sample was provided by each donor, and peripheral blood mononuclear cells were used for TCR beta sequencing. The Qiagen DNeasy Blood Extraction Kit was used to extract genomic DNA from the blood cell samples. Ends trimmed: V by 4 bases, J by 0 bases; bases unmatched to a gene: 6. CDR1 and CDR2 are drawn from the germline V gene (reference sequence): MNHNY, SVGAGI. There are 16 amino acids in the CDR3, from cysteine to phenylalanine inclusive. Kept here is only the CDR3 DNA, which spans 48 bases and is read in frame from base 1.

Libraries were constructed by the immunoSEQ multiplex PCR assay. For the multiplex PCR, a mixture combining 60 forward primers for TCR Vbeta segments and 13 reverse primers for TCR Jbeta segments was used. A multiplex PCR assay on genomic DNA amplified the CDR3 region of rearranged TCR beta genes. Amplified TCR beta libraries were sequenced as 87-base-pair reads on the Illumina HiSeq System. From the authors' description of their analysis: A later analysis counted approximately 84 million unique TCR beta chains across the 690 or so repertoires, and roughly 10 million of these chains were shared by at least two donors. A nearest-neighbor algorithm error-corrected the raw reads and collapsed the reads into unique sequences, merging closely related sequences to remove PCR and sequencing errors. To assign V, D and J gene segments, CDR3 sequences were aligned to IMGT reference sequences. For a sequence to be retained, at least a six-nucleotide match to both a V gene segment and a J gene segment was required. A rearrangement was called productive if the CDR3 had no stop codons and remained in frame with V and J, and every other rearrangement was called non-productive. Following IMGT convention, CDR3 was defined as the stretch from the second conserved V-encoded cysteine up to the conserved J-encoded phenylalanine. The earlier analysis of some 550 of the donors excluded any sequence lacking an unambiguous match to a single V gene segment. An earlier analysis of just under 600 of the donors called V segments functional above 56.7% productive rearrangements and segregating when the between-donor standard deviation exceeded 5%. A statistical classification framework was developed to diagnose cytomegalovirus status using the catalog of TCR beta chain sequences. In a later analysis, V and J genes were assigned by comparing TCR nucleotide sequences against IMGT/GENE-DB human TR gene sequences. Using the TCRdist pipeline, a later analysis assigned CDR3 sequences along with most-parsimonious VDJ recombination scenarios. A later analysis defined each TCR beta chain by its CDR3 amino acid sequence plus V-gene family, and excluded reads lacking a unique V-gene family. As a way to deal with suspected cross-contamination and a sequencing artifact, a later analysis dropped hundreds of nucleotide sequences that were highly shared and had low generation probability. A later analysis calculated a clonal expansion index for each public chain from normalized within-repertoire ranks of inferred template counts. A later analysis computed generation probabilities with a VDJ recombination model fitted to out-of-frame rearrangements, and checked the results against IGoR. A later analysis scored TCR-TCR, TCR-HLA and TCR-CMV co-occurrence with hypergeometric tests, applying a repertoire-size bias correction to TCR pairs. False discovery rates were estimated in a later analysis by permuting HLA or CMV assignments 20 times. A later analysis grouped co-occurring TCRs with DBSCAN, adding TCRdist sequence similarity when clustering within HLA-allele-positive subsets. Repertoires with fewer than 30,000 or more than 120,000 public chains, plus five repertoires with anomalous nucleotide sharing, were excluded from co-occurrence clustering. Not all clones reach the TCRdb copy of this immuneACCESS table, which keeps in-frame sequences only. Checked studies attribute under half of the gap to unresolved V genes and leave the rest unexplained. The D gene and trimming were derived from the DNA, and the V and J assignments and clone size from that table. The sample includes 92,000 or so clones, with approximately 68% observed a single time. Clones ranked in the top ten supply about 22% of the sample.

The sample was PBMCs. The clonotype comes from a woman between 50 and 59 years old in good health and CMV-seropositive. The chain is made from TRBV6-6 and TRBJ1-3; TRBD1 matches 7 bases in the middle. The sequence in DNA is TGTGCCAGCAGTTGGGACAGACCCCACTCTGGAAACACCATATATTTT. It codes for CASSWDRPHSGNTIYF.